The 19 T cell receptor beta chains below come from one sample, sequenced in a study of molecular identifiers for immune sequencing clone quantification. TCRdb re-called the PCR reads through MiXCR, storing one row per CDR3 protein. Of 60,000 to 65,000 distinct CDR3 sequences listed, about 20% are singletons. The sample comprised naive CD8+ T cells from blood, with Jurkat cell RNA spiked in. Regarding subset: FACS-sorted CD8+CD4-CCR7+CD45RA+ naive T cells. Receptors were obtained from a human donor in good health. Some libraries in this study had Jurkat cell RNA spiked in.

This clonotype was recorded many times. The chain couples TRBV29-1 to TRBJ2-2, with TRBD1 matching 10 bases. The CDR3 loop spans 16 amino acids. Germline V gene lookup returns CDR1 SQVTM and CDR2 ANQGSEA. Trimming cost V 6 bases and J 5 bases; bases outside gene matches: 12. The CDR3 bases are TGCAGCGTGGACATAAGCGGGACAGGGGTGACCGGGGAGCTGTTTTTT. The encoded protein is CSVDISGTGVTGELFF.

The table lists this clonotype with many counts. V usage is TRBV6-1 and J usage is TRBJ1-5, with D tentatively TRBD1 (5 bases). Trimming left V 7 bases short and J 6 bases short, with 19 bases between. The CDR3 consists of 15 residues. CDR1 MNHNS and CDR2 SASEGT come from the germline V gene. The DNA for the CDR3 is TGTGCCAGCACTGGAGACGGGGGGGGACTTCAGCCCCAGCATTTT. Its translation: CASTGDGGGLQPQHF.

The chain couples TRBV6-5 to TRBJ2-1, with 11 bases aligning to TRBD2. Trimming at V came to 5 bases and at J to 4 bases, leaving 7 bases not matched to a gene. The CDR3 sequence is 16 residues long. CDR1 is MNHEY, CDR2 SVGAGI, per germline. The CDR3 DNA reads TGTGCCAGCAGTCGAGCTCTAGCGGGAGGTTACAATGAGCAGTTCTTC. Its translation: CASSRALAGGYNEQFF.

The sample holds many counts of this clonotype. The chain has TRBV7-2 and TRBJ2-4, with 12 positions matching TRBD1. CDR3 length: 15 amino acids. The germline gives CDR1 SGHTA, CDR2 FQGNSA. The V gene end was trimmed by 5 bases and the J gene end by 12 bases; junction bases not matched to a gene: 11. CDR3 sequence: CASSRGQGARAGQYF. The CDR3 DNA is TGTGCCAGCAGCCGGGGACAGGGGGCGCGGGCGGGTCAGTACTTC.

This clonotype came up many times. CDR3 region: CASSPLNGIFEQFF. The CDR3 nucleotides are TGCGCCAGCAGCCCGTTGAACGGGATTTTTGAGCAGTTCTTC. The genes are TRBV4-1 and TRBJ2-1, with a weak D call TRBD2 (5 bases). V was pared by 4 bases and J by 9 bases, with 16 bases between. Germline V gene sequence: CDR1 MGHRA, CDR2 YSYEKL. This CDR3 has 14 residues.

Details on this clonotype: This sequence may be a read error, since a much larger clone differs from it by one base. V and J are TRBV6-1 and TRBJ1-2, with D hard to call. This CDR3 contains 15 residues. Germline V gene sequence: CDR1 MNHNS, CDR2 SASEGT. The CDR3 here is CASGEVAGANYGYTF. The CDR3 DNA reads TGTGCCAGCGGTGAAGTGGCAGGAGCTAACTATGGCTACACCTTC.

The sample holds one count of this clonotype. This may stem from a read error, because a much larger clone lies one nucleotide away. In nucleotides, the CDR3 is TGCAGTGCTAGAGCAGGACTAGTAACCTACGAGCAGTGCTTC. Encoded protein: CSARAGLVTYEQCF. The chain has TRBV20-1 and TRBJ2-7, with 7 bases identical to TRBD2. This CDR3 region has 14 residues. From germline, CDR1 is DFQATT and CDR2 SNEGSKA (reference sequence).

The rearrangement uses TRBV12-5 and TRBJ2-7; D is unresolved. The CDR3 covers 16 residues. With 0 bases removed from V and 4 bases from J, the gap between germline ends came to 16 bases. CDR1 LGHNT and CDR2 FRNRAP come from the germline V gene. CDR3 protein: CASGLVPSAGRYEQYF. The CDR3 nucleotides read TGTGCTAGTGGTTTGGTACCCTCGGCAGGAAGATACGAGCAGTACTTC.

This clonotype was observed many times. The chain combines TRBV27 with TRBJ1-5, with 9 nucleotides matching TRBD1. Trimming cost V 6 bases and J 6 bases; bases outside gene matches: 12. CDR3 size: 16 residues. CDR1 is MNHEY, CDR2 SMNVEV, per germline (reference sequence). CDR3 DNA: TGTGCCAGCAGCCCGGTCCCGACAGGGGGGCTTCAGCCCCAGCATTTT. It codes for CASSPVPTGGLQPQHF.

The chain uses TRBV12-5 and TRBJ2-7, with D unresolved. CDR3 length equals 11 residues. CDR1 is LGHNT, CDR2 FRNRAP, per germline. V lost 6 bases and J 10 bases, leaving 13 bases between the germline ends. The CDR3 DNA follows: TGTGCTAGTGGACTGGTGTCAAACCAGTACTTC. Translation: CASGLVSNQYF.

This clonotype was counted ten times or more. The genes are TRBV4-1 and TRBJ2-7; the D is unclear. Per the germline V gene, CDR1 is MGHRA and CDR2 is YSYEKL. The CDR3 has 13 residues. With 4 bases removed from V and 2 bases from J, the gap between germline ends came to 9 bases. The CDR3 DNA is TGCGCCAGCAGCCCCTCAACCCCCTACGAGCAGTACTTC. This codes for CASSPSTPYEQYF.

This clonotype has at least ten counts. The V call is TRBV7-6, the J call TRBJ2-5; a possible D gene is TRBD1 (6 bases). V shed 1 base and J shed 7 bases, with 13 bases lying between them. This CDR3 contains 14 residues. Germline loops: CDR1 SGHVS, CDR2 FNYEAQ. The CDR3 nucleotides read TGTGCCAGCAGCTTAGACAGGGTTAGAGGGACCCAGTACTTC. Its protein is CASSLDRVRGTQYF.

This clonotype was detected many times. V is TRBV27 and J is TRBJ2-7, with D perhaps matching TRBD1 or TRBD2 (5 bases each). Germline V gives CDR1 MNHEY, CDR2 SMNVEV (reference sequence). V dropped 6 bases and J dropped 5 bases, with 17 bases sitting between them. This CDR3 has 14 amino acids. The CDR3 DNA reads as TGTGCCAGCAGACCTCTCGGGACCCCGGACGAGCAGTACTTC. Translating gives CASRPLGTPDEQYF.

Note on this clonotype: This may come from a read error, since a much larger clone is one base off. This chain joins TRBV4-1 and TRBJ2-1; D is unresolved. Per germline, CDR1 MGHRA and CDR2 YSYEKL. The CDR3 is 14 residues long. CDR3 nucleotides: TGCGCCGGCAGCCCTACCTACTCCTACAATGAGCAGTTCTTC. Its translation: CAGSPTYSYNEQFF.

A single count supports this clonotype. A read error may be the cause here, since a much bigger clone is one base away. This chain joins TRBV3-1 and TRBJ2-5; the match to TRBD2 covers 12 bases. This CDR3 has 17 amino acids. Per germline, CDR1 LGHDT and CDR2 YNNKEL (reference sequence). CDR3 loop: CAGSQTSGSTGRETQYF. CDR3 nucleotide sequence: TGTGCCGGCAGCCAGACTAGCGGGAGCACCGGAAGAGAGACCCAGTACTTC.

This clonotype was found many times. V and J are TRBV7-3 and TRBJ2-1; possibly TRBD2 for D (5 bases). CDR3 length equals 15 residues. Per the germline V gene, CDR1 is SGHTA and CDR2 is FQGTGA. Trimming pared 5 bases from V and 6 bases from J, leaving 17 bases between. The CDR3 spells CASSLGRQDFNEQFF. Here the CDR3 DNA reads TGTGCCAGCAGCCTAGGTAGGCAGGACTTCAATGAGCAGTTCTTC.

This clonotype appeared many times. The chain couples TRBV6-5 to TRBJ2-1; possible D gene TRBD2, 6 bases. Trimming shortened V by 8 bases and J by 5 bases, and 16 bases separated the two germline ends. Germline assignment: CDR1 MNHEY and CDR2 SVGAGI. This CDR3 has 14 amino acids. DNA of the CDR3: TGTGCCAGCCTCCCCGCGGGATTCGACAATGAGCAGTTCTTC. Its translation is CASLPAGFDNEQFF.

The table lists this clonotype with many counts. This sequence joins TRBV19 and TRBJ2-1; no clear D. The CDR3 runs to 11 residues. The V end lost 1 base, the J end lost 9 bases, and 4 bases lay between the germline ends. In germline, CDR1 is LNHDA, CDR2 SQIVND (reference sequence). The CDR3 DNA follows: TGTGCCAGTAGTATAGGTCGTGAGCAGTTCTTC. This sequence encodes CASSIGREQFF. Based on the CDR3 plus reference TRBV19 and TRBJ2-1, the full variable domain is DGGITQSPKYLFRKEGQNVTLSCEQNLNHDAMYWYRQDPGQGLRLIYYSQIVNDFQKGDIAEGYSVSREKKESFPLTVTSAQKNPTAFYLCASSIGREQFFGPGTRLTVL.

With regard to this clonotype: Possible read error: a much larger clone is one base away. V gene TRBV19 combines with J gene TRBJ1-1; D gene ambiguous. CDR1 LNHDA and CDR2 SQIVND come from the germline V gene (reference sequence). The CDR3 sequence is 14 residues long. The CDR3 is CASSIAWTNTEALF. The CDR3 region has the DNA TGTGCCAGTAGTATAGCTTGGACGAACACTGAAGCTCTCTTT.